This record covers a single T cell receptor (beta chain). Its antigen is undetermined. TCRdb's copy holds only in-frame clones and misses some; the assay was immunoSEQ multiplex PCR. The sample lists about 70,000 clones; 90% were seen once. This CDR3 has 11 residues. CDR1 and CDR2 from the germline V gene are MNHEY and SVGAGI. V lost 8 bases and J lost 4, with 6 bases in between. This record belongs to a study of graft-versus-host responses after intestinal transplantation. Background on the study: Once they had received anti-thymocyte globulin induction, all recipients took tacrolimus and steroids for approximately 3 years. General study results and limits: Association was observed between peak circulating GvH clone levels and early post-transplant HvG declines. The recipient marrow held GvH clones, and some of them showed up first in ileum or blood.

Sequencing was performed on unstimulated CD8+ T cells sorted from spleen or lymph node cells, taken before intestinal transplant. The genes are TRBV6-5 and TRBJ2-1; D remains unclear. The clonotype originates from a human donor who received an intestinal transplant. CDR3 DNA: TGTGCCAGCGCGAGATACAATGAGCAGTTCTTC. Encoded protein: CASARYNEQFF.